Below are 28 T cell receptor beta chains sequenced from a single sample in a study of blood T cells in healthy people across ages (dated by TCRdb to between 2015 and 2017). The library relied on 5' RACE. A second PCR of roughly 7 to 11 cycles was performed with a sample-barcoded 5' primer and a J-beta primer mix. The raw public data were reprocessed by TCRdb itself: fastp quality trimming at Q25, MiXCR clonotype calling, in-frame beta chains only. When rows share a CDR3 protein, they turn into one entry using the most common DNA and genes. For this sample the table gives approximately 2,000,000 distinct CDR3 sequences, of which approximately 39% were detected only once. Of the sample, 23% falls within the top ten clones. Sequenced input: blood. The receptors were gathered from a human donor in good health.

This clonotype was seen a handful of times. The chain carries TRBV14 and TRBJ2-1; no firm D call. V gave up 4 bases and J gave up 0 bases, with 13 bases separating them. CDR3 length: 16 residues. The germline CDR1 and CDR2 sequences are SGHDN and FVKESK. CDR3 residues: CASSRKSHLSYNEQFF. Written as DNA, the CDR3 is TGTGCCAGCAGCCGAAAGAGTCACCTCTCCTACAATGAGCAGTTCTTC.

This clonotype appeared a few times. The gene calls are TRBV28 and TRBJ2-4; 11 bases fit TRBD2. The CDR3 contains 15 residues. Germline V gives CDR1 MDHEN, CDR2 SYDVKM. The J segment lost 6 bases and the V segment lost 5 bases, leaving 6 bases of the junction unmatched. CDR3 coding DNA: TGTGCCAGCAGTACTGTAGCGGGGGGGGTAAACATTCAGTACTTC. Translating gives CASSTVAGGVNIQYF.

The genes are TRBV10-3 and TRBJ2-3, with D perhaps being TRBD1 or TRBD2 (7 bases each). Trimming shortened V by 2 bases and J by 5 bases, and 17 bases separated the two germline ends. The CDR3 is 16 residues long. CDR1 ENHRY and CDR2 SYGVKD come from the germline V gene. CDR3 residues: CAISEGQGGPIDTQYF. The CDR3 nucleotides read TGTGCCATCAGTGAGGGGCAGGGGGGGCCCATAGATACGCAGTATTTT.

The chain links TRBV3-1 to TRBJ2-2; 9 bases agree with TRBD2. Germline CDR1 LGHDT, CDR2 YNNKEL (reference sequence). The CDR3 loop spans 16 amino acids. CDR3 sequence reads: CASASGASIRTGELFF. Written as DNA, the CDR3 is TGTGCTAGCGCTAGCGGGGCGTCAATAAGGACCGGGGAGCTGTTTTTT.

V is TRBV12-3 or TRBV12-4 and J is TRBJ1-2; the D is unclear. V lost 3 bases, J lost 2 bases, and 10 bases lay in between. The CDR3 runs to 14 residues. CDR3 loop: CASSFEVMNYGYTF. As DNA, the CDR3 is TGTGCCAGCAGTTTTGAAGTGATGAACTATGGCTACACCTTC.

The V call is TRBV5-5, the J call TRBJ2-7; D gene unclear. Germline values: CDR1 SGHKS, CDR2 YYEKEE (reference sequence). This CDR3 spans 15 amino acids. V dropped 0 bases and J dropped 3 bases, with 13 bases sitting between them. CDR3 loop: CASSLDLGPFYEQYF. DNA of the CDR3: TGTGCCAGCAGCTTGGATCTGGGTCCATTCTACGAGCAGTACTTC.

Only a few counts were recorded for this clonotype. The gene calls are TRBV5-1 and TRBJ2-3, with TRBD1 identical over 7 bases. J lost 2 bases, V lost 1 base, and 4 bases had no gene match. The CDR3 runs 15 residues. Germline CDR1 and CDR2: SGHRS and YFSETQ. The CDR3 nucleotides are TGCGCCAGCAGCTTGAACAGGGGCGACACAGATACGCAGTATTTT. Protein sequence: CASSLNRGDTDTQYF.

The CDR3 nucleotides read TGTGCCAGCAGTTTAAGGGAAGAACCTAACAATGAGCAGTTCTTC. It is translated as CASSLREEPNNEQFF. The chain is built from TRBV28 and TRBJ2-1; D not resolved. The V gene lost 2 bases and the J gene lost 5 bases, with 13 bases spanning the gap. The CDR3 loop spans 15 amino acids. Germline V gene lookup returns CDR1 MDHEN and CDR2 SYDVKM.

This clonotype was observed a few times. This chain connects TRBV10-3 to TRBJ1-2; no definite D call. This CDR3 region has 14 residues. V lost 7 bases, J lost 0 bases, and 12 bases lay in between. In germline, CDR1 is ENHRY, CDR2 SYGVKD. CDR3 nucleotides: TGTGCCATCAAAATGGCAGGTCCTAACTATGGCTACACCTTC. Protein product: CAIKMAGPNYGYTF.

The chain joins TRBV5-1 to TRBJ1-6; no firm D call. The CDR3 has 15 residues. V shed 1 base and J shed 7 bases, with 12 bases lying between them. Germline lookup yields CDR1 SGHRS and CDR2 YFSETQ. As DNA, the CDR3 is TGCGCCAGCAGCTTGTCGGTCGCGAGGAATTCACCCCTCCACTTT. Its protein product is CASSLSVARNSPLHF.

This clonotype showed up just a few times. The rearrangement uses TRBV6-5 and TRBJ1-2, with a tentative D call TRBD1 (6 bases). The CDR3 runs to 15 residues. V shed 0 bases and J shed 5 bases, with 13 bases lying between them. Germline-derived CDR1 and CDR2 are MNHEY and SVGAGI. CDR3 region: CASSYSGAGEYGYTF. The CDR3 bases are TGTGCCAGCAGTTACTCTGGGGCAGGGGAATATGGCTACACCTTC.

The chain employs TRBV6-2 or TRBV6-3 and TRBJ1-5; D ambiguous. The CDR3 spans 13 residues. The germline gives CDR1 MNHEY, CDR2 SVGEGT. Trimming took 6 bases from V and 6 from J, leaving 12 bases between them. DNA of the CDR3: TGTGCCAGCAGCCACCTTCAAGGTCAGCCCCAGCATTTT. Amino acid sequence: CASSHLQGQPQHF.

The chain carries TRBV20-1 and TRBJ2-3; 14 nucleotides match TRBD2. Germline-derived CDR1 and CDR2 are DFQATT and SNEGSKA (reference sequence). J gave up 6 bases and V 3 bases, and 5 bases lay outside the gene matches. The CDR3 totals 15 residues. CDR3 region: CSARGLAGDGDTQYF. CDR3 nucleotide sequence: TGCAGTGCTAGGGGACTAGCGGGGGATGGGGATACGCAGTATTTT.

The V and J genes are TRBV4-2 and TRBJ1-2, with D unclear. The CDR3 sequence is 16 residues long. CDR1 is LGHNA, CDR2 YNFKEQ, per germline. V lost 0 bases to trimming and J lost 7 bases, with 18 bases between them. CDR3 amino acids: CASSQDLSVGVAGYTF. For the CDR3, the DNA is TGTGCCAGCAGCCAAGATCTGTCAGTTGGCGTAGCTGGCTACACCTTC.

The chain carries TRBV20-1 and TRBJ2-5, with unresolved D. The V gene lost 2 bases and the J gene lost 1 base, with 8 bases spanning the gap. CDR3 size: 13 residues. Looked up from germline, CDR1 is DFQATT and CDR2 is SNEGSKA (reference sequence). The CDR3 spells CSARRFSQETQYF. The CDR3 DNA reads TGCAGTGCTAGAAGGTTCAGCCAAGAGACCCAGTACTTC.

As DNA, the CDR3 is TGTGCCAGCAAGGAAGGACAGGGCTCCTACGAGCAGTACTTC. The encoded protein is CASKEGQGSYEQYF. The chain carries TRBV12-3 or TRBV12-4 and TRBJ2-7, with 8 bases that match TRBD1. The CDR3 sequence is 14 residues long. The J segment lost 0 bases and the V segment lost 7 bases, leaving 5 bases of the junction unmatched.

The chain employs TRBV20-1 and TRBJ1-2, with TRBD1 matching 10 bases. Germline CDR1 DFQATT, CDR2 SNEGSKA (reference sequence). Germline trimming cut 4 bases from V and 4 bases from J; bases unmatched to any gene: 12. The CDR3 is 16 amino acids. CDR3 region: CSANVIDRGPPYGYTF. CDR3 bases: TGCAGTGCTAACGTGATTGACAGGGGGCCCCCCTATGGCTACACCTTC.

The CDR3 protein is CASSWRDSPNEKLFF. The CDR3 region has the DNA TGTGCCAGCAGTTGGAGGGACAGCCCAAATGAAAAACTGTTTTTT. This chain connects TRBV12-3 or TRBV12-4 to TRBJ1-4; 7 nucleotides match TRBD1. The CDR3 covers 15 residues. Losses at the gene ends were 4 bases for V and 5 bases for J; bases not matched to a gene: 7.

Regarding this clonotype: A read error may account for a junction end that differs from germline. V gene TRBV5-1 combines with J gene TRBJ1-4; 11 positions agree with TRBD1. This CDR3 has 16 residues. The germline CDR1 and CDR2 sequences are SGHRS and YFSETQ. Here the CDR3 reads CASSAWDRGGNERLFF. The CDR3 nucleotides are TGCGCCAGCAGCGCCTGGGACAGGGGGGGAAATGAAAGACTGTTTTTT. The complete variable domain, with remaining parts taken from reference TRBV5-1 and TRBJ1-4, reads KAGVTQTPRYLIKTRGQQVTLSCSPISGHRSVSWYQQTPGQGLQFLFEYFSETQRNKGNFPGRFSGRQFSNSRSEMNVSTLELGDSALYLCASSAWDRGGNERLFFGSGTQLSVL.

For this clonotype: The germline gene is not matched at one end of the junction; a read error may be the cause. The chain joins TRBV28 to TRBJ1-2; D remains ambiguous. The CDR3 runs to 13 residues. The germline CDR1 and CDR2 sequences are MDHEN and SYDVKM. The CDR3 loop reads CVSSPGRDYGYTF. The CDR3 bases are TGCGTCAGCAGCCCCGGGAGAGACTATGGCTACACCTTC.

A few counts support this clonotype. This chain joins TRBV15 and TRBJ2-7; possibly TRBD1 for D (7 bases). CDR1 is LNHNV and CDR2 is YYDKDF in the germline V gene (reference sequence). Trimming took 3 bases from V and 5 from J, leaving 14 bases between them. The CDR3 consists of 14 residues. The CDR3 DNA is TGTGCCACCAGCAGCCGACAGGGAGGTGACGAGCAGTACTTC. Translation: CATSSRQGGDEQYF.

In this sample, this clonotype turned up a few times. The chain is built from TRBV19 and TRBJ1-1; D gene uncertain. Germline-derived CDR1 and CDR2 are LNHDA and SQIVND (reference sequence). V lost 8 bases and J 3 bases, leaving 13 bases between the germline ends. This CDR3 is 13 amino acids long. The CDR3 region has the DNA TGTGCCAGTTTGACCGCTGGGGACACTGAAGCTTTCTTT. Amino acid sequence: CASLTAGDTEAFF.

This clonotype has more than one count but fewer than ten. The chain has TRBV4-2 and TRBJ1-1, with a weak D call TRBD1 (5 bases). Germline values: CDR1 LGHNA, CDR2 YNFKEQ. CDR3 length equals 14 residues. V was clipped by 4 bases and J by 3 bases, with 12 bases between them. CDR3 in DNA: TGTGCCAGCAGCCGTCCTGGGGCGGACACTGAAGCTTTCTTT. Amino acid sequence: CASSRPGADTEAFF.

The J gene is TRBJ1-1, the V gene TRBV20-1, with D perhaps TRBD1 (5 bases). Germline loops: CDR1 DFQATT, CDR2 SNEGSKA (reference sequence). Trimming left V 3 bases short and J 1 base short, with 12 bases between. CDR3 size: 14 residues. CDR3 DNA: TGCAGTGCTAGTAGCAGGGCCTGGAACACTGAAGCTTTCTTT. It is translated as CSASSRAWNTEAFF.

The V and J genes are TRBV20-1 and TRBJ2-1; perhaps D is TRBD1 or TRBD2 (7 bases each). Germline CDR1 is DFQATT and CDR2 is SNEGSKA (reference sequence). The CDR3 is 14 residues long. V was cut by 3 bases and J by 5 bases, with 14 bases left in between. In DNA form, the CDR3 reads TGCAGTGCTAGCAGGGGGGGACTGGACAATGAGCAGTTCTTC. As protein: CSASRGGLDNEQFF.

The chain has TRBV25-1 and TRBJ2-1; D call uncertain. The assigned J gene may be wrong: the sequence end matches TRBJ2-7 better. CDR3 length: 13 residues. The V gene's germline CDR1 is MGHDK and CDR2 SYGVNS. CDR3 residues: CASSSSSYNEQYF. The CDR3 coding sequence is TGTGCCAGCAGTTCAAGCTCCTACAATGAGCAGTACTTC.

V usage is TRBV2 and J usage is TRBJ2-1; D is ambiguous. This CDR3 comprises 12 residues. Germline V gene lookup returns CDR1 SNHLY and CDR2 FYNNEI. Trimming removed 10 bases at V and 10 bases at J, with 17 bases between. CDR3 in amino acids: CAISNWHREQFF. The CDR3 coding sequence is TGTGCCATCTCCAACTGGCACAGAGAGCAGTTCTTC.

V gene TRBV9 combines with J gene TRBJ1-2; a weak D match, TRBD1 (5 bases). Trimming shortened V by 2 bases and J by 8 bases, and 10 bases separated the two germline ends. Germline CDR1 and CDR2: SGDLS and YYNGEE. The CDR3 totals 12 residues. CDR3 sequence reads: CASSVAGRGYTF. The CDR3 DNA reads as TGTGCCAGCAGCGTTGCAGGGCGAGGCTACACCTTC.